The present entry profiles one T cell receptor beta chain with its context. Its cognate antigen has yet to be identified. No base quality values were provided; no much bigger clone lies one nucleotide off. This sample is drawn from a study of cytomegalovirus exposure and HLA in healthy donors (dated by TCRdb to 2015 to 2018). Looking at the study overall: According to an earlier analysis of 587 of the donors, about 179 million T cells yielded 100 million or so unique TCR beta sequences and 250 to 350 Gb of sequence data. Every repertoire in the discovery cohort had been generated on one and the same sequencing platform. The study was designed to test whether signatures of past pathogen exposure could be identified by cataloging public T cell receptors. An earlier analysis of 587 of the donors used high-throughput TCR beta sequencing to judge whether each TCR beta V gene segment behaved as functional or pseudogenic. The study profiled the T cell repertoires of fewer than 850 subjects by immunosequencing and related them to cytomegalovirus serostatus. Of the roughly 400 genotyped donors, roughly 85% fell in the genetic ancestry cluster associated with self-reported Caucasian donors. In a later genetic analysis, genome-wide SNP genotypes for about 60% of the 666 donors were used, and that subset was treated as a discovery cohort. Donor age, sex, ethnicity and CMV serostatus were collected together with the repertoire data. On average, roughly 240,000 unique TCR beta nucleotide sequences were sequenced per donor among about 400 genotyped donors of the cohort, with approximately 18% of those sequences being non-productive. Along with the approximately 670-subject first cohort, a separate validation cohort of roughly 110 different subjects was used. HLA typing covered class I and class II loci at four-digit resolution. Typing coverage varied by locus: about 620-640 donors for A, B, C, DRB1 and DQB1; around 560 for DQA1; more than 600 for DPA1; some 470 for DPB1. Roughly 290 gigabases of sequencing data and 70 million to 100 million unique TCR sequences made up an early release that covered approximately 620 HLA-typed donors. The later analysis used no new phenotypic data to find candidate immune exposures, relying instead on TCR beta sequences and their occurrence across donors. Roughly 5 DR-DQ haplotypes were treated as single units for association and clustering because of strong linkage in the cohort. To predict cytomegalovirus infection status, the study combined high-throughput TCR immunosequencing, statistical association of individual TCRs with disease status, and machine learning. A later analysis re-examined previously published TCR beta repertoires from just over 650 donors and added high-resolution HLA genotyping to investigate patterns of TCR occurrence. Overall study outcomes, separate from this receptor: According to a later genetic analysis, donors in an Asian-associated ancestry cluster had fewer N-insertions in productive TCRs than the approximately 700-donor mean. In a later analysis, several top co-occurrence clusters were reported to appear linked to parvovirus B19, influenza, CMV and Epstein-Barr virus. A later analysis found that HLA-associated TCR beta chains were more clonally expanded and had lower generation probabilities than equally common non-associated chains. The authors suggested that the approach could potentially be generalized to other disease states and immunological phenotypes. A later analysis associated 15,000 to 20,000 TCR beta sequences with specific HLA alleles at a false discovery rate of 0.05. CMV serostatus was the only immune exposure information available for the cohort. Assigning TCR associations to individual alleles was difficult when HLA alleles, especially DR and DQ, strongly co-occurred. The classifier was reported to diagnose cytomegalovirus status with high specificity and sensitivity in both the original cohort and the validation cohort. The 87-base-pair reads could not distinguish some IMGT-functional V segments, including TRBV6-2 and TRBV6-3, so those segments were excluded. A further reported finding was that TCR beta sequences accurately predicted the HLA-A and HLA-B alleles for most subjects in the first cohort. In an earlier analysis of approximately 600 of the donors, most TCR beta V segments were observed in productive rearrangements about 87% or about 30% of the time, broadly matching IMGT annotations. In this cohort, only TCR beta chains were sequenced, and detectable features were limited by the absence of alpha or paired-chain data. In a later analysis, the rate of TCR association differed among HLA loci, with DRB1 alleles having the most associated TCRs and HLA-C alleles having the fewest. Most CMV-associated TCR beta chains appeared to be HLA-restricted in a later analysis, and the HLA associations seemed to be driven largely by CMV exposure. Because some donors lacked HLA typing at each locus, the association tests relied only on the typed subset. In vitro tests confirmed that a few of the cytomegalovirus-associated TCR beta chains recognize cytomegalovirus antigens. A cluster of highly shared sequence variants was judged likely to represent a technical artifact of the sequencing pipeline. The study listed approximately 150 TCR beta chains as associated with cytomegalovirus. The earlier analysis of fewer than 750 of the donors excluded some 15 rarely observed V segments, including chromosome 9 orphons, because counts were too low. V-gene and J-gene trimming of TCR beta chains was associated with a missense DCLRE1C variant in a later genetic analysis, and the association was replicated in an independent cohort. Correlated functional status among segregating V segments might be attributable to linkage disequilibrium, but an unknown experimental factor could not be ruled out. Most TCR sequences were observed very rarely across donors, whereas some public TCRs were present in many individuals. Presence/absence analyses assumed roughly uniform sequencing depth across donors, an assumption that may not hold.

The cohort consisted of approximately 690 healthy bone marrow donors. At the time of sampling, all cohort members were nominally healthy, though unrecorded immune exposures were likely present. The donor was CMV seropositive and belonged to the group of 250 to 350 seropositive cohort members. A peripheral blood sample was collected from each donor, and TCR beta sequencing was performed on peripheral blood mononuclear cells. Genomic DNA extraction from the blood cell samples was performed with the Qiagen DNeasy Blood Extraction Kit. The library was prepared using the immunoSEQ multiplex PCR assay. For the multiplex PCR, a mixture combining 60 forward primers for TCR Vbeta segments and 13 reverse primers for TCR Jbeta segments was used. A multiplex PCR assay on genomic DNA amplified the CDR3 region of rearranged TCR beta genes. Amplified TCR beta libraries were sequenced as 87-base-pair reads on the Illumina HiSeq System. In the original analysis: A later analysis tallied tens of millions of unique TCR beta chains across the roughly 610 repertoires, and roughly 11 million of those chains were shared by two or more donors. Raw reads were error-corrected and collapsed into unique sequences by a nearest-neighbor algorithm in which closely related sequences were merged to remove PCR and sequencing errors. V, D and J gene segments were assigned by aligning CDR3 sequences to IMGT reference sequences. For a sequence to be retained, a match of at least six nucleotides to both a V gene segment and a J gene segment was required. A rearrangement counted as productive if the CDR3 had no stop codons and remained in frame with V and J, and every other rearrangement counted as non-productive. CDR3 was defined by IMGT convention, running from the second conserved V-encoded cysteine to the conserved J-encoded phenylalanine. The earlier analysis of roughly 590 of the donors excluded any sequence lacking an unambiguous match to a single V gene segment. In an earlier analysis of around 600 of the donors, V segments were called functional above 56.7% productive rearrangements and were called segregating when the between-donor standard deviation exceeded 5%. To diagnose cytomegalovirus status from the catalog of TCR beta chain sequences, a statistical classification framework was built. V and J gene assignment, in a later analysis, came from comparing TCR nucleotide sequences with IMGT/GENE-DB human TR gene sequences. The TCRdist pipeline was used in a later analysis to assign CDR3 sequences and most-parsimonious VDJ recombination scenarios. In a later analysis, each TCR beta chain was defined by its CDR3 amino acid sequence together with its V-gene family, and reads without a unique V-gene family were excluded. A later analysis removed several hundred highly shared, low-generation-probability nucleotide sequences to deal with suspected cross-contamination and a sequencing artifact. A later analysis calculated a clonal expansion index for each public chain from normalized within-repertoire ranks of inferred template counts. A later analysis computed generation probabilities with a VDJ recombination model fitted to out-of-frame rearrangements, and checked the results against IGoR. Hypergeometric tests were used in a later analysis to score TCR-TCR, TCR-HLA and TCR-CMV co-occurrence, with a repertoire-size bias correction applied to the TCR pairs. In a later analysis, false discovery rates were estimated by permuting HLA or CMV assignments 20 times. A later analysis grouped co-occurring TCRs with DBSCAN, adding TCRdist sequence similarity when clustering within HLA-allele-positive subsets. Repertoires with fewer than 30,000 or more than 120,000 public chains were left out of co-occurrence clustering, as were several repertoires with anomalous nucleotide sharing. This is the immuneACCESS table as TCRdb keeps it, with only in-frame sequences that have V and J called. A part of the clones is gone; compared with another copy, unresolved V genes explain less than half, and the rest is unexplained. The DNA was the basis for D and trimming; V, J and clone size are from that table. For this sample the table gives some 150,000 clones, of which around 82% were detected only once. Clones ranked in the top ten supply about 10% of the sample.

Including cysteine and phenylalanine, the CDR3 has 15 amino acids. Only CDR3 DNA remains: 45 bases, in frame from the first base. Reading the germline V gene gives CDR1 SGHTA and CDR2 FQGNSA. V is pared back by 5 bases and J by 7 bases, with 15 bases lying between the germline termini. The V gene is TRBV7-2 and the J gene is TRBJ1-6; possibly the D gene is TRBD1, per 5 matching bases. The specimen was PBMCs. The TCR originated in a man in his forties or fifties in good health and CMV-seropositive. The DNA sequence is given as TGTGCCAGCAGCCCAGGGAGGGGACTCAATTCACCCCTCCACTTT. This encodes CASSPGRGLNSPLHF.